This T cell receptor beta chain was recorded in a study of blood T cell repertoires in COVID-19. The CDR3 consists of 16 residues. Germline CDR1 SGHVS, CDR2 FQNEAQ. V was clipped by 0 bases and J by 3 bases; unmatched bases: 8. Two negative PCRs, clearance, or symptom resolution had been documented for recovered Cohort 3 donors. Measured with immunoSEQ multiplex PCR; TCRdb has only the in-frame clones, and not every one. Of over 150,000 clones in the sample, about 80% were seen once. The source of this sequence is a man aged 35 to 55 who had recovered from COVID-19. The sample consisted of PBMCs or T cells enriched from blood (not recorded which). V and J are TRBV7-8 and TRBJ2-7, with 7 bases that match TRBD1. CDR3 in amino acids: CASSLALAGGRYEQYF. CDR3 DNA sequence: TGTGCCAGCAGCTTAGCGCTGGCAGGGGGTCGCTACGAGCAGTACTTC.